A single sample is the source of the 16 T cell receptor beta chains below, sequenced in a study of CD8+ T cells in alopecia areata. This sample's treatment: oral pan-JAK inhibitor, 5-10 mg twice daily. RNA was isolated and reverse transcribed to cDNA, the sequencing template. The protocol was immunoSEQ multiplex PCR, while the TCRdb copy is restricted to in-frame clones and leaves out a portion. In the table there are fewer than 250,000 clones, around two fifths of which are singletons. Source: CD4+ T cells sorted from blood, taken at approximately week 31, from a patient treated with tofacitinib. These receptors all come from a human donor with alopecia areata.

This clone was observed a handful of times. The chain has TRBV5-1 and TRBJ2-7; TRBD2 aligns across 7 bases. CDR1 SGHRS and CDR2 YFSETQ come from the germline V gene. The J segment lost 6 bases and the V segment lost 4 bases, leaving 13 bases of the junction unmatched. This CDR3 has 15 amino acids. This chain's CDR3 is CASSSRDYSNREQYF. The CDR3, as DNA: TGCGCCAGCAGCAGCCGGGACTATTCAAATCGCGAGCAGTACTTC.

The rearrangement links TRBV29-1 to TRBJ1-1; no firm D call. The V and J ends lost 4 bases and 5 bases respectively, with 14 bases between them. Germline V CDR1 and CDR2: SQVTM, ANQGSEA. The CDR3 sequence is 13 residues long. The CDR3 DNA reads TGCAGCGTTGCAGTCAGGCAAGGAACTGAAGCTTTCTTT. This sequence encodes CSVAVRQGTEAFF.

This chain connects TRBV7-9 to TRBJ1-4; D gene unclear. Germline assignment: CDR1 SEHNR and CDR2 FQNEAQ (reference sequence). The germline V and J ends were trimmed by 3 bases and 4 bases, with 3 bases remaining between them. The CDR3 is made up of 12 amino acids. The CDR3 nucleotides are TGTGCCAGCAGCTTTAGTAATGAAAAACTGTTTTTT. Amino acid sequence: CASSFSNEKLFF.

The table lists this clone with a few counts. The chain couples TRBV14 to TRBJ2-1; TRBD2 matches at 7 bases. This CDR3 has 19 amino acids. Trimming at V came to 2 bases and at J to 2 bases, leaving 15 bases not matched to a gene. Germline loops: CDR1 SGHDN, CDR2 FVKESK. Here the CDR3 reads CASSQSSSGLYSPYNEQFF. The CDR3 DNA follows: TGTGCCAGCAGCCAATCGTCTAGCGGACTATATAGTCCCTACAATGAGCAGTTCTTC.

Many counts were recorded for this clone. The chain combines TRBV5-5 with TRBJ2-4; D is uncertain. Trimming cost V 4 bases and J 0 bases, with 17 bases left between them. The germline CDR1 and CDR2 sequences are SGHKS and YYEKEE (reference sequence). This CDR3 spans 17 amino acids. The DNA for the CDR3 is TGTGCCAGCAGCCCCCAAGGCACAGCGAGAGCCAAAAACATTCAGTACTTC. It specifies CASSPQGTARAKNIQYF.

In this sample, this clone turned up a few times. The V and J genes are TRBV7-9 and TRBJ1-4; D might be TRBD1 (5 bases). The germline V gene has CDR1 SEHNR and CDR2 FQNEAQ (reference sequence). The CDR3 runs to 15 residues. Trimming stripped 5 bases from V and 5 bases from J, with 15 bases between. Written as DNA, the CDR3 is TGTGCCAGCAGCGCCCGGGACGGGGGAAATGAAAAACTGTTTTTT. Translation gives CASSARDGGNEKLFF.

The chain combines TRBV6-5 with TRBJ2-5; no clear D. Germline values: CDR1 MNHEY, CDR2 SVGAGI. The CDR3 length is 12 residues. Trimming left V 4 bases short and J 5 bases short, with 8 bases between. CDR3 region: CASSSSLETQYF. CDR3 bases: TGTGCCAGCAGTTCCTCTCTCGAGACCCAGTACTTC.

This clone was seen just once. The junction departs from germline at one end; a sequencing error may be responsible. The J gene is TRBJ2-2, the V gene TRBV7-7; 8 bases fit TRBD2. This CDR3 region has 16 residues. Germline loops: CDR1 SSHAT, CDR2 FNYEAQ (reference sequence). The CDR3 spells CASSTPSGSYTGELFF. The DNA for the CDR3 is TGTGCTAGCAGCACCCCAAGCGGGAGTTACACCGGGGAGCTGTTTTTT. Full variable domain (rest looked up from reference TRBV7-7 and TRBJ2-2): GAGVSQSPRYKVTKRGQDVTLRCDPISSHATLYWYQQALGQGPEFLTYFNYEAQPDKSGLPSDRFSAERPEGSISTLTIQRTEQRDSAMYRCASSTPSGSYTGELFFGEGSRLTVL.

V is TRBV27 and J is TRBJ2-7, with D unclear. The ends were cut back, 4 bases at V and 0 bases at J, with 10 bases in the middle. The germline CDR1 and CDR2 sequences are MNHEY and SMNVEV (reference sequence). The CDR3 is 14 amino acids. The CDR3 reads CASSSHDRSYEQYF. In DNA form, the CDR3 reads TGTGCCAGCAGTTCCCATGATCGCTCCTACGAGCAGTACTTC.

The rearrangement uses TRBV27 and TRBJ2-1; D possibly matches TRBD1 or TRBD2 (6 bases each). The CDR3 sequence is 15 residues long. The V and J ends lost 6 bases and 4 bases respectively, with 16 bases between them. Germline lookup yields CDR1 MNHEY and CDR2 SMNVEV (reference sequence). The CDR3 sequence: CASSLDRGQYNEQFF. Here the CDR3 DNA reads TGTGCCAGCAGCCTGGATCGGGGGCAATACAATGAGCAGTTCTTC.

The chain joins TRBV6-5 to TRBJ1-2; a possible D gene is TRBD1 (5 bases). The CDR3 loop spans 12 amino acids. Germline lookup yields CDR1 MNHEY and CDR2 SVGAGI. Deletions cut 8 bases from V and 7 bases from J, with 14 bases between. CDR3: CASGSGAGGYTF. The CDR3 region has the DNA TGTGCCAGCGGAAGCGGGGCGGGTGGCTACACCTTC.

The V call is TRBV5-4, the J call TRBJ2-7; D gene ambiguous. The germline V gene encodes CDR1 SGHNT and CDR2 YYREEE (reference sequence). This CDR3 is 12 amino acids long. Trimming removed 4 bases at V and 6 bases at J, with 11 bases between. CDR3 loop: CASSRFLSEQYF. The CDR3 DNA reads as TGTGCCAGCAGCCGATTTTTGTCCGAGCAGTACTTC.

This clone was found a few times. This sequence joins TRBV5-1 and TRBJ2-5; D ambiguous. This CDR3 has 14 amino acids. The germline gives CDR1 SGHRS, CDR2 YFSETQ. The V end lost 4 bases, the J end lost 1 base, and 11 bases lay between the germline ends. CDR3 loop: CASSRLWGQETQYF. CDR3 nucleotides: TGCGCCAGCAGCCGCTTGTGGGGCCAAGAGACCCAGTACTTC.

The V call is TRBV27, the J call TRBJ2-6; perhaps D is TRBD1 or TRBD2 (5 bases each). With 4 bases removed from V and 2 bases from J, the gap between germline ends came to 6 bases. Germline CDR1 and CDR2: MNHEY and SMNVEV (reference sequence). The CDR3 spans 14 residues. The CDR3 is CASSWDAGANVLTF. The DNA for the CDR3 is TGTGCCAGCAGTTGGGACGCTGGGGCCAACGTCCTGACTTTC.

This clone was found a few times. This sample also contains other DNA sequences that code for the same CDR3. CDR3 bases: TGTGCCAGTAGTATAGGTACAGGCCAAGAGACCCAGTACTTC. Translation gives CASSIGTGQETQYF. The chain couples TRBV19 to TRBJ2-5, with a possible D match to TRBD1 (5 bases). With 1 base removed from V and 1 base from J, the gap between germline ends came to 7 bases. Germline-derived CDR1 and CDR2 are LNHDA and SQIVND (reference sequence). The CDR3 spans 14 residues.

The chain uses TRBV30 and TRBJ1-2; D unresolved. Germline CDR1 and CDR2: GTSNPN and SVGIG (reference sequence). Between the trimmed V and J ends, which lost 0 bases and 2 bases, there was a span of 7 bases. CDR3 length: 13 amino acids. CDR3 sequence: CAWSVQLNYGYTF. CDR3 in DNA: TGTGCCTGGAGTGTACAGTTAAACTATGGCTACACCTTC. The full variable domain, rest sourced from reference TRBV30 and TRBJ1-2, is SQTIHQWPATLVQPVGSPLSLECTVEGTSNPNLYWYRQAAGRGLQLLFYSVGIGQISSEVPQNLSASRPQDRQFILSSKKLLLSDSGFYLCAWSVQLNYGYTFGSGTRLTVV.